This TCR beta chain was found in a study of blood T cell repertoires in COVID-19. Across the whole study: Sample material is recorded as cDNA or gDNA derived from T cells, B-cell-depleted T cells, or PBMCs.

The CDR3 consists of 15 residues. Germline values: CDR1 LNHDA, CDR2 SQIVND (reference sequence). V lost 6 bases and J lost 2, with 13 bases in between. Source study methods: The assay estimated nucleated cells by amplifying reference gene primers. Sequenced by immunoSEQ multiplex PCR; TCRdb stores in-frame clones only, minus some. Clone size and the V and J calls come from that table; the DNA yielded D and trimming. The data contain around 120,000 clones, roughly three quarters of them singletons. The chain carries TRBV19 and TRBJ2-2, with D perhaps TRBD1 (6 bases). The sample consisted of peripheral blood. This clonotype originated in an elderly woman with acute or convalescent COVID-19. The CDR3 loop is CASSVQGFNTGELFF. The DNA for the CDR3 is TGTGCCAGTAGCGTCCAGGGGTTTAACACCGGGGAGCTGTTTTTT.